The 15 T cell receptor beta chains given below trace back to one sample, sequenced in a study of cytomegalovirus exposure and HLA in healthy donors. Primers included in the PCR were 60 Vbeta and 13 Jbeta primers. The data were produced by immunoSEQ multiplex PCR, yet TCRdb's version contains in-frame clones alone and is incomplete. This table has fewer than 150,000 clones, about 80% appearing once. The sequencing sample was made of PBMCs. Receptors were obtained from a man aged 50 or older in good health and CMV-seronegative.

The V call is TRBV9, the J call TRBJ2-3; the match to TRBD2 covers 10 bases. The CDR3 consists of 16 residues. After removal of 0 bases from V and 7 bases from J, the junction contained 8 bases not matched to a gene. Germline values: CDR1 SGDLS, CDR2 YYNGEE. The CDR3 loop is CASSVAMLAGANTQYF. The DNA for the CDR3 is TGTGCCAGCAGCGTAGCTATGCTAGCGGGAGCTAATACGCAGTATTTT.

This chain joins TRBV11-2 and TRBJ1-1, with D tentatively TRBD1 (6 bases). CDR1 is SGHAT and CDR2 is FQNNGV in the germline V gene. The CDR3 length is 14 residues. Trimming shortened V by 5 bases and J by 3 bases, and 13 bases separated the two germline ends. CDR3 nucleotides: TGTGCCAGCAGCCCCCGAGGGGGACACACTGAAGCTTTCTTT. Translating gives CASSPRGGHTEAFF.

V gene TRBV5-1 combines with J gene TRBJ2-7, with 8 bases matching TRBD2. Germline V CDR1 and CDR2: SGHRS, YFSETQ. The junction had 5 bases not matched to a gene; V was cut back by 0 bases and J by 0 bases. CDR3 length equals 16 residues. The CDR3 region has the DNA TGCGCCAGCAGCTTGGATCCGGGAGGGAGCTCCTACGAGCAGTACTTC. This codes for CASSLDPGGSSYEQYF.

In nucleotides, the CDR3 is TGTGCCAGCAGTCTTTGGGCCGATAATCAGCCCCAGCATTTT. This gives the protein CASSLWADNQPQHF. V gene TRBV6-1 combines with J gene TRBJ1-5; D is unresolved. Trimming pared 5 bases from V and 4 bases from J, leaving 12 bases between. The CDR3 totals 14 residues. Germline V gives CDR1 MNHNS, CDR2 SASEGT.

This clone was seen just once. The chain carries TRBV7-9 and TRBJ2-7; TRBD1 is a possible D gene (5 bases). This CDR3 has 14 amino acids. From germline, CDR1 is SEHNR and CDR2 FQNEAQ (reference sequence). V was clipped by 5 bases and J by 0 bases, with 11 bases between them. This CDR3 reads CASSSKGLSYEQYF. CDR3 bases: TGTGCCAGCAGCAGCAAGGGGCTCTCCTACGAGCAGTACTTC.

This clone was found a few times. The genes are TRBV7-9 and TRBJ1-2; 7 positions agree with TRBD1. Looked up from germline, CDR1 is SEHNR and CDR2 is FQNEAQ (reference sequence). The V segment lost 1 base and the J segment 4 bases; nucleotides outside the gene matches: 9. The CDR3 has 16 residues. The CDR3 DNA is TGTGCCAGCAGCTTAGTAGCCGACAGGGATGTCTATGGCTACACCTTC. Amino acid sequence: CASSLVADRDVYGYTF.

Comments on this clone: The sample contains more than one DNA sequence encoding this CDR3. The chain is built from TRBV28 and TRBJ1-2; 10 bases line up with TRBD1. CDR1 is MDHEN, CDR2 SYDVKM, per germline. CDR3 length: 13 residues. With V trimmed by 3 bases and J by 5 bases, 0 bases remained unmatched. The CDR3 DNA is TGTGCCAGCAGTTTGGGACAGGGGTATGGCTACACCTTC. Amino acid sequence: CASSLGQGYGYTF.

A single count supports this clone. For the CDR3, the DNA is TGTGCCATCACCACCGACAGCCGTTACGAGCAGTACTTC. Protein: CAITTDSRYEQYF. J is TRBJ2-7 and V is TRBV10-3, with a tentative D call TRBD1 (5 bases). There are 13 residues in the CDR3. The germline V gene encodes CDR1 ENHRY and CDR2 SYGVKD. Between the trimmed V and J ends, which lost 7 bases and 4 bases, there was a span of 14 bases.

This chain uses TRBV19 with TRBJ2-7; 7 bases match TRBD1. V was clipped by 4 bases and J by 2 bases; unmatched bases: 5. The V gene's germline CDR1 is LNHDA and CDR2 SQIVND (reference sequence). The CDR3 sequence is 14 residues long. This chain's CDR3 is CASSTTTGPYEQYF. The CDR3 DNA reads as TGTGCCAGTAGTACTACGACAGGGCCCTACGAGCAGTACTTC.

The chain carries TRBV4-2 and TRBJ2-2; D remains unclear. Germline CDR1 LGHNA, CDR2 YNFKEQ. Trimming cost V 4 bases and J 3 bases, with 9 bases left between them. This CDR3 region has 14 residues. The CDR3 region has the DNA TGTGCCAGCAGCCCACTACTCCACACCGGGGAGCTGTTTTTT. Protein product: CASSPLLHTGELFF.

The chain's CDR3 is CSARGVSGNTIYF. The CDR3 nucleotides read TGCAGCGCCCGGGGGGTCTCTGGAAACACCATATATTTT. V usage is TRBV29-1 and J usage is TRBJ1-3, with D possibly TRBD1 on 5 matching bases. The CDR3 loop spans 13 amino acids. Looked up from germline, CDR1 is SQVTM and CDR2 is ANQGSEA. The V end was cut by 7 bases, the J end by 0 bases, with 10 bases between.

J is TRBJ2-3 and V is TRBV5-1, with TRBD2 matching 7 bases. The CDR3 extends over 16 amino acids. V trimming: 3 bases; J trimming: 0 bases; junction bases outside the gene matches: 7. The germline V gene has CDR1 SGHRS and CDR2 YFSETQ. The CDR3 loop reads CASSWTSDSSTDTQYF. In DNA form, the CDR3 reads TGCGCCAGCAGCTGGACTAGTGACTCAAGCACAGATACGCAGTATTTT.

This sequence joins TRBV5-1 and TRBJ2-3; TRBD1 agrees at 10 bases. V shed 4 bases and J 3 bases; nucleotides not matched to a gene: 8. Germline V gene sequence: CDR1 SGHRS, CDR2 YFSETQ. The CDR3 is 16 residues long. CDR3 amino acids: CASSQGGQGLTDTQYF. CDR3 nucleotide sequence: TGCGCCAGCAGCCAGGGGGGACAGGGGCTTACAGATACGCAGTATTTT.

Only a few counts were recorded for this clone. V and J are TRBV10-3 and TRBJ2-2, with D perhaps matching TRBD1 (5 bases). CDR1 and CDR2 from the germline V gene are ENHRY and SYGVKD. V lost 0 bases and J lost 5, with 16 bases in between. This CDR3 contains 17 residues. This chain's CDR3 is CAISESEGAGPTGELFF. For the CDR3, the DNA is TGTGCCATCAGTGAGTCGGAAGGGGCAGGACCTACCGGGGAGCTGTTTTTT.

The chain employs TRBV2 and TRBJ2-5; 8 bases are a match to TRBD1. The CDR3 loop spans 13 amino acids. V lost 6 bases to trimming and J lost 3 bases; unmatched junction nucleotides: 3. The V gene's germline CDR1 is SNHLY and CDR2 FYNNEI. The CDR3 sequence: CASREDREETQYF. The CDR3 DNA follows: TGTGCCAGCAGGGAGGACAGGGAAGAGACCCAGTACTTC.